The sequence of this TCR beta chain was determined in a study of Ad26.COV2.S vaccination and SARS-CoV-2 variants. Study-level background: Intramuscular Ad26.COV2.S doses were given once or twice, 56 days apart.

Documented treatment: approximately 18 received Ad26.COV2.S at low or high dose, single or two shots; roughly 5 received placebo; per-sample allocation not given. Sampling took place 63 days after the first vaccine or placebo injection. The vaccine delivered Wuhan-strain SARS-CoV-2 spike through an Ad26 vector. Libraries were prepared by immunoSEQ multiplex PCR; TCRdb keeps only in-frame clonotypes and omits some of them. The table includes about 350,000 clones, 88% detected once. The V gene's germline CDR1 is SGHDN and CDR2 FVKESK. This CDR3 region has 13 residues. V lost 6 bases, J lost 2 bases, and 9 bases lay in between.

The chain couples TRBV14 to TRBJ2-3; D not resolved. This receptor was taken from a person between 18 and 65 years old who received the Ad26.COV2.S COVID-19 vaccine or a placebo. The sequences come from peripheral blood, collected in a trial of Ad26.COV2.S vaccine versus placebo. The CDR3 DNA sequence: TGTGCCAGCAGAAAGGCCCCCACAGATACGCAGTATTTT. Its translation is CASRKAPTDTQYF.